One T cell receptor (beta chain) is described in this entry. The record originates from a study of blood T cell repertoires in COVID-19. Study at large: The cDNA or gDNA used as material had been derived from T cells, B-cell-depleted T cells, or PBMCs.

Authors' data handling: Reference gene primers were amplified, and this amplification served to estimate nucleated cell counts. TCRdb's copy holds only in-frame clones and misses some; the assay was immunoSEQ multiplex PCR. The V and J calls and clone size were taken over from that table, and D and trimming were inferred from the DNA. The sample carries a few hundred thousand clones, 85% to 90% recorded once. The sequencing sample was made of peripheral blood. This TCR derives from a woman in her 70s with active or convalescent COVID-19.

CDR3 in amino acids: CASSLGSDTIYF. CDR3 nucleotide sequence: TGTGCCAGCAGCTTAGGCTCGGACACCATATATTTT. The chain recombines TRBV7-2 with TRBJ1-3; no definite D call. This CDR3 region has 12 residues. V was cut by 1 base and J by 8 bases, with 6 bases left in between. CDR1 and CDR2 (germline): SGHTA, FQGNSA.